The 27 T cell receptor beta chains presented below share a single source sample, sequenced in a study of T cells in Graves' hyperthyroidism and ophthalmopathy. RNA transcripts gave rise to amplified TCR beta CDR3 regions. The TCR CDR3 was amplified in a first-round RT-PCR using the HTBI primer set. TCRdb re-analysed the multiplex PCR reads in MiXCR, keeping a single row per CDR3 protein. The repertoire has around 390,000 distinct CDR3 sequences, roughly 14% of them found once; the top ten carry roughly a fifth. Sample: blood. The receptor set was obtained from a woman in her 30s with Graves' ophthalmopathy.

This clonotype has a handful of counts. V and J are TRBV2 and TRBJ2-7, with TRBD1 matching over 8 bases. The CDR3 contains 14 residues. J gave up 5 bases and V 6 bases, and 9 bases lay outside the gene matches. Germline CDR1 SNHLY, CDR2 FYNNEI. The CDR3 nucleotides are TGTGCCAGCAGCCATAGGACAGGGACCGACGAGCAGTACTTC. It yields the protein CASSHRTGTDEQYF.

This clonotype was recorded many times. This chain connects TRBV4-1 to TRBJ2-6; D unclear. Germline V lookup: CDR1 MGHRA, CDR2 YSYEKL. The CDR3 runs 18 residues. V lost 0 bases and J lost 2, with 14 bases in between. For the CDR3, the DNA is TGCGCCAGCAGCCAAGACGACCGCCAAGACACTGGGGCCAACGTCCTGACTTTC. It specifies CASSQDDRQDTGANVLTF.

This clonotype was seen many times. The chain joins TRBV20-1 to TRBJ1-5; TRBD1 agrees at 10 bases. Per germline, CDR1 DFQATT and CDR2 SNEGSKA (reference sequence). Losses at the gene ends were 3 bases for V and 4 bases for J; bases not matched to a gene: 6. The CDR3 extends over 15 amino acids. The CDR3 is CSASAGTGDNQPQHF. In DNA, the CDR3 is TGCAGTGCTAGTGCAGGGACAGGGGATAATCAGCCCCAGCATTTT.

There are a few counts of this clonotype. This sequence joins TRBV30 and TRBJ1-5; 9 nucleotides match TRBD1. Looked up from germline, CDR1 is GTSNPN and CDR2 is SVGIG (reference sequence). J was trimmed by 0 bases and V by 4 bases; bases with no gene match: 10. This CDR3 has 17 amino acids. For the CDR3, the DNA is TGTGCCTGGACCAAGCAAGGACAGGGGTATAGCAATCAGCCCCAGCATTTT. It is translated as CAWTKQGQGYSNQPQHF.

To note about this clonotype: This sequence may be a read error, since a much larger clone differs from it by one base. The chain carries TRBV27 and TRBJ2-7; 9 nucleotides match TRBD1. Germline CDR1 is MNHEY and CDR2 is SMNVEV (reference sequence). J was trimmed by 5 bases and V by 7 bases; bases with no gene match: 6. The CDR3 is 13 amino acids. This CDR3 reads CASNRGQGNEQYF. CDR3 DNA sequence: TGTGCCAGCAACAGGGGACAGGGCAACGAGCAGTACTTC.

This clonotype turned up a few times. The chain links TRBV20-1 to TRBJ1-6, with 7 positions matching TRBD1. Germline V gives CDR1 DFQATT, CDR2 SNEGSKA (reference sequence). This CDR3 is built from 16 residues. With 1 base clipped from V and 0 bases from J, the junction kept 3 bases outside the gene matches. For the CDR3, the DNA is TGCAGTGCTAGAGCCCAGGGGGGCTCCTATAATTCACCCCTCCACTTT. Its translation: CSARAQGGSYNSPLHF.

This clonotype has ten or more counts. The rearrangement uses TRBV6-1 and TRBJ1-1; D uncertain. V was pared by 5 bases and J by 1 base, with 20 bases between. CDR1 is MNHNS, CDR2 SASEGT, per germline. There are 17 residues in the CDR3. CDR3: CASSRTKQLGSNTEAFF. In DNA, the CDR3 is TGTGCCAGCAGTCGTACGAAACAGTTGGGATCGAACACTGAAGCTTTCTTT.

This clonotype has a count of ten or more. The V and J genes are TRBV6-2 or TRBV6-3 and TRBJ2-7; D is undetermined. There are 13 residues in the CDR3. Deletions cut 2 bases from V and 3 bases from J, with 8 bases between. Germline CDR1 MNHEY, CDR2 SVGEGT. The chain's CDR3 is CASSYVGNYEQYF. The CDR3 nucleotides are TGTGCCAGCAGTTACGTCGGTAACTACGAGCAGTACTTC.

The sample holds one count of this clonotype. The J gene is TRBJ2-3, the V gene TRBV4-1; TRBD2 agrees at 14 bases. The CDR3 contains 18 residues. J lost 2 bases, V lost 4 bases, and 8 bases had no gene match. Looked up from germline, CDR1 is MGHRA and CDR2 is YSYEKL. The CDR3 DNA sequence: TGCGCCAGCAGCCCCGTCGGGACTAGCGGGGGAAACACAGATACGCAGTATTTT. Protein sequence: CASSPVGTSGGNTDTQYF.

This clonotype was counted at least ten times. The rearrangement joins TRBV7-6 to TRBJ1-6; possible D gene TRBD1, 5 bases. This CDR3 region has 15 residues. The germline V gene encodes CDR1 SGHVS and CDR2 FNYEAQ. V shed 1 base and J shed 7 bases, with 11 bases lying between them. The CDR3 sequence is CASSLGAGTNSPLHF. CDR3 coding DNA: TGTGCCAGCAGCTTAGGGGCAGGGACCAATTCACCCCTCCACTTT. The variable domain in full, completed from reference TRBV7-6 and TRBJ1-6, reads GAGVSQSPRYKVTKRGQDVALRCDPISGHVSLYWYRQALGQGPEFLTYFNYEAQQDKSGLPNDRFSAERPEGSISTLTIQRTEQRDSAMYRCASSLGAGTNSPLHFGNGTRLTVT.

The chain joins TRBV24-1 to TRBJ2-1; D unclear. V lost 2 bases and J lost 6, with 4 bases in between. Germline V CDR1 and CDR2: KGHDR, SFDVKD. The length of the CDR3 is 12 residues. Written as DNA, the CDR3 is TGTGCCACCAGTGATTCTCTCAATGAGCAGTTCTTC. Translation: CATSDSLNEQFF.

This sequence joins TRBV19 and TRBJ1-1; D ambiguous. From germline, CDR1 is LNHDA and CDR2 SQIVND (reference sequence). V lost 5 bases, J lost 1 base, and 11 bases lay in between. CDR3 length: 14 residues. Written as DNA, the CDR3 is TGTGCCAGTAGTCCGCAGGAAAAGAACACTGAAGCTTTCTTT. It codes for CASSPQEKNTEAFF.

This clonotype was counted many times. V usage is TRBV20-1 and J usage is TRBJ2-5; 8 bases match TRBD2. The V and J ends lost 2 bases and 2 bases, in that order; junction bases with no gene match: 7. The CDR3 totals 15 residues. Per the germline V gene, CDR1 is DFQATT and CDR2 is SNEGSKA (reference sequence). The CDR3 reads CSARPLAGTQETQYF. The CDR3 DNA is TGCAGTGCTAGACCATTAGCGGGGACTCAAGAGACCCAGTACTTC.

This clonotype was detected ten times or more. V gene TRBV7-2 combines with J gene TRBJ2-5; D call uncertain. CDR3 size: 13 residues. Trimming pared 0 bases from V and 3 bases from J, leaving 5 bases between. Germline loops: CDR1 SGHTA, CDR2 FQGNSA. CDR3 protein: CASSLAVKETQYF. As DNA, the CDR3 is TGTGCCAGCAGCTTAGCGGTGAAAGAGACCCAGTACTTC.

This clonotype has just a few counts. This sequence joins TRBV24-1 and TRBJ2-7, with D possibly being TRBD1 (5 bases). The V gene lost 2 bases and the J gene lost 4 bases, with 17 bases spanning the gap. This CDR3 is built from 16 residues. Germline V gene sequence: CDR1 KGHDR, CDR2 SFDVKD. The CDR3 here is CATSDSSGKSGYEQYF. CDR3 DNA: TGTGCCACCAGTGATTCATCAGGGAAAAGTGGGTACGAGCAGTACTTC.

The chain employs TRBV29-1 and TRBJ2-3; D remains unclear. This CDR3 comprises 13 residues. Looked up from germline, CDR1 is SQVTM and CDR2 is ANQGSEA. Between the trimmed V and J ends, which lost 3 bases and 2 bases, there was a span of 9 bases. The CDR3 DNA reads TGCAGCGTTGATGGTACCTACACAGATACGCAGTATTTT. It is translated as CSVDGTYTDTQYF.

This clonotype was found many times. The chain uses TRBV3-1 and TRBJ2-1, with TRBD1 identical over 7 bases. The CDR3 totals 15 residues. V shed 4 bases and J 2 bases; nucleotides not matched to a gene: 5. Germline V gene sequence: CDR1 LGHDT, CDR2 YNNKEL (reference sequence). The chain's CDR3 is CASSLTGAPYNEQFF. Here the CDR3 DNA reads TGTGCCAGCAGCCTAACAGGGGCTCCCTACAATGAGCAGTTCTTC.

The V gene is TRBV6-1, the J gene TRBJ2-7; D is perhaps TRBD1 (6 bases). There are 14 residues in the CDR3. Germline V gives CDR1 MNHNS, CDR2 SASEGT. The V and J ends lost 6 bases and 5 bases respectively, with 17 bases between them. The CDR3 sequence: CASRGTQTGDEQYF. The CDR3, as DNA: TGTGCCAGCAGGGGGACACAAACGGGTGACGAGCAGTACTTC.

This clonotype was counted ten times or more. The chain combines TRBV28 with TRBJ1-5; D remains unclear. The CDR3 sequence is 16 residues long. The germline V gene encodes CDR1 MDHEN and CDR2 SYDVKM. Trimming removed 3 bases at V and 0 bases at J, with 12 bases between. The CDR3: CASSFRTDDSNQPQHF. In DNA, the CDR3 is TGTGCCAGCAGTTTTAGGACCGACGATAGCAATCAGCCCCAGCATTTT. Full variable domain (missing parts from reference TRBV28 and TRBJ1-5): DVKVTQSSRYLVKRTGEKVFLECVQDMDHENMFWYRQDPGLGLRLIYFSYDVKMKEKGDIPEGYSVSREKKERFSLILESASTNQTSMYLCASSFRTDDSNQPQHFGDGTRLSIL.

In its sample, this clonotype was seen many times. The chain combines TRBV28 with TRBJ1-3; 8 bases align to TRBD1. Germline loops: CDR1 MDHEN, CDR2 SYDVKM. The CDR3 loop spans 16 amino acids. J was trimmed by 4 bases and V by 5 bases; bases with no gene match: 10. The CDR3 protein is CASSTNGRGQGNTIYF. The CDR3 nucleotides read TGTGCCAGCAGTACCAACGGCAGGGGGCAAGGAAACACCATATATTTT. The complete variable domain, with remaining parts taken from reference TRBV28 and TRBJ1-3, reads DVKVTQSSRYLVKRTGEKVFLECVQDMDHENMFWYRQDPGLGLRLIYFSYDVKMKEKGDIPEGYSVSREKKERFSLILESASTNQTSMYLCASSTNGRGQGNTIYFGEGSWLTVV.

The chain couples TRBV3-1 to TRBJ1-3; D perhaps matches TRBD1 (5 bases). The germline V gene has CDR1 LGHDT and CDR2 YNNKEL (reference sequence). The CDR3 runs 16 residues. Trimming pared 1 base from V and 0 bases from J, leaving 10 bases between. Here the CDR3 DNA reads TGTGCCAGCAGCCAAGGGGCAGGGAGCTCTGGAAACACCATATATTTT. Amino acids: CASSQGAGSSGNTIYF.

A few counts support this clonotype. A much larger clone is a single base away; this may be a read error. The rearrangement uses TRBV28 and TRBJ2-2; TRBD1 matches 9 bases. This CDR3 contains 15 residues. V was clipped by 8 bases and J by 4 bases; unmatched bases: 8. Germline CDR1 is MDHEN and CDR2 is SYDVKM. The CDR3 sequence is CASGPGQGLTGELFF. The CDR3 nucleotides read TGTGCCAGCGGTCCGGGACAGGGACTCACCGGGGAGCTGTTTTTT.

This clonotype was seen repeatedly, ten times or more. The chain is built from TRBV13 and TRBJ2-2; 7 bases agree with TRBD1. The CDR3 runs 17 residues. V gave up 5 bases and J gave up 3 bases; unmatched junction bases: 12. From germline, CDR1 is PRHDT and CDR2 FYEKMQ (reference sequence). Here the CDR3 reads CASSHTDTGAHTGELFF. CDR3 coding DNA: TGTGCCAGCAGCCACACCGATACAGGGGCCCACACCGGGGAGCTGTTTTTT.

This clonotype was counted many times. The chain uses TRBV18 and TRBJ2-7; 7 positions agree with TRBD1. With 2 bases clipped from V and 7 bases from J, the junction kept 11 bases outside the gene matches. From germline, CDR1 is KGHSH and CDR2 LQKENI. CDR3 length equals 15 residues. The CDR3: CASSPITGDTEEQYF. CDR3 nucleotides: TGTGCCAGCTCACCAATTACAGGGGACACGGAGGAGCAGTACTTC.

In this sample, this clonotype turned up many times. V is TRBV12-3 or TRBV12-4 and J is TRBJ2-7; 7 nucleotides agree with TRBD1. This CDR3 has 15 amino acids. V was pared by 5 bases and J by 3 bases, with 10 bases of the junction left unmatched. Here the CDR3 DNA reads TGTGCCAGCAGTGGGGAGTCAGGGGGAATCTACGAGCAGTACTTC. This codes for CASSGESGGIYEQYF.

The chain has TRBV6-1 and TRBJ2-5; possible D gene TRBD1, 6 bases. V shed 7 bases and J shed 2 bases, with 17 bases lying between them. Germline V gene sequence: CDR1 MNHNS, CDR2 SASEGT. The CDR3 extends over 15 amino acids. CDR3 sequence: CASKASRDTQETQYF. For the CDR3, the DNA is TGTGCCAGCAAAGCATCCCGGGACACTCAAGAGACCCAGTACTTC.

This clonotype was observed a single time. A much larger clone sits a single nucleotide away, making a read error possible. The chain joins TRBV3-1 to TRBJ2-5; 12 positions agree with TRBD2. Germline loops: CDR1 LGHDT, CDR2 YNNKEL (reference sequence). The CDR3 covers 18 residues. The CDR3 is CASSRRTSGVGTGETQCF. The CDR3 DNA is TGTGCCAGCAGCCGAAGGACTAGCGGGGTCGGTACGGGGGAGACCCAGTGCTTC.